Shown below are 27 T cell receptor beta chains from a single sample sequenced in a study of OX40 agonist ivuxolimab in advanced cancers. Here immunoSEQ multiplex PCR was the method, and the copy in TCRdb shows in-frame clones only, minus some. This sample has about 98,000 clones, with approximately 93% found just once. Specimen: CD4+ or CD8+ T cells sorted from blood, collected in a trial of the OX40 agonist ivuxolimab. The receptors here all came from an adult with an advanced solid tumor such as melanoma, head and neck, liver or kidney cancer.

This chain uses TRBV5-4 with TRBJ2-5; tentative D call: TRBD2 (6 bases). Deletions cut 6 bases from V and 2 bases from J, with 14 bases between. Looked up from germline, CDR1 is SGHNT and CDR2 is YYREEE (reference sequence). The length of the CDR3 is 14 residues. CDR3 sequence (DNA): TGTGCCAGCACCCAGGCCGGGGGTCAAGAGACCCAGTACTTC. Translating it yields CASTQAGGQETQYF.

V is TRBV28 and J is TRBJ1-5; TRBD1 is a possible D gene (5 bases). The CDR3 has 15 amino acids. The ends were cut back, 1 base at V and 2 bases at J, with 9 bases in the middle. Germline-derived CDR1 and CDR2 are MDHEN and SYDVKM. The CDR3 nucleotides read TGTGCCAGCAGTTTATCTCAGGGAGGCAATCAGCCCCAGCATTTT. This encodes CASSLSQGGNQPQHF. The full variable domain, in which reference TRBV28 and TRBJ1-5 provide the parts outside the CDR3, is DVKVTQSSRYLVKRTGEKVFLECVQDMDHENMFWYRQDPGLGLRLIYFSYDVKMKEKGDIPEGYSVSREKKERFSLILESASTNQTSMYLCASSLSQGGNQPQHFGDGTRLSIL.

The V call is TRBV6-6, the J call TRBJ2-7; possible D gene TRBD2, 6 bases. Trimming took off 2 bases at V and 3 bases at J, with 14 bases between the two ends. The germline CDR1 and CDR2 sequences are MNHNY and SVGAGI (reference sequence). The CDR3 has 15 amino acids. This CDR3 reads CASSYGVAEIYEQYF. DNA for the CDR3: TGTGCCAGCAGTTACGGAGTAGCGGAGATCTACGAGCAGTACTTC.

The chain links TRBV30 to TRBJ2-1, with a weak D call TRBD1 (6 bases). The V and J ends lost 5 bases and 1 base respectively, with 12 bases between them. Germline lookup yields CDR1 GTSNPN and CDR2 SVGIG (reference sequence). The CDR3 runs 14 residues. As DNA, the CDR3 is TGTGCCTGGTGGAACAGGGTGTCCTACAATGAGCAGTTCTTC. This encodes CAWWNRVSYNEQFF.

This rearrangement joins TRBV25-1 to TRBJ1-6; unclear D gene. The CDR3 totals 15 residues. Trimming cost V 1 base and J 8 bases, with 12 bases left between them. Germline assignment: CDR1 MGHDK and CDR2 SYGVNS. CDR3 nucleotide sequence: TGTGCCAGCAGTGAATCGAGAGGCGGGTATTCACCCCTCCACTTT. Translating it yields CASSESRGGYSPLHF.

The chain combines TRBV5-4 with TRBJ2-1; D is ambiguous. Germline CDR1 reads SGHNT; CDR2 reads YYREEE (reference sequence). The CDR3 sequence is 16 residues long. Between the trimmed V and J ends, which lost 4 bases and 0 bases, there was a span of 14 bases. This chain's CDR3 is CASSRRALDSYNEQFF. CDR3 DNA: TGTGCCAGCAGCCGAAGGGCCTTAGACTCCTACAATGAGCAGTTCTTC.

The chain employs TRBV6-1 and TRBJ2-3, with TRBD2 matching over 7 bases. Per the germline V gene, CDR1 is MNHNS and CDR2 is SASEGT. V shed 8 bases and J 1 base; nucleotides not matched to a gene: 9. The length of the CDR3 is 15 residues. The CDR3 reads CASGVLAGGTDTQYF. The DNA of the CDR3 is TGTGCCAGCGGGGTTTTGGCGGGGGGCACAGATACGCAGTATTTT.

The chain couples TRBV2 to TRBJ2-1; 8 bases align to TRBD2. The CDR3 sequence is 15 residues long. CDR1 SNHLY and CDR2 FYNNEI come from the germline V gene. Losses at the gene ends were 9 bases for V and 3 bases for J; bases not matched to a gene: 10. In DNA form, the CDR3 reads TGTGCCAGTTGCCCCCAGCGGGGGAGCTACAATGAGCAGTTCTTC. It translates to CASCPQRGSYNEQFF.

The J gene is TRBJ1-6, the V gene TRBV28; 9 bases are shared with TRBD1. The CDR3 is made up of 16 amino acids. The germline V gene encodes CDR1 MDHEN and CDR2 SYDVKM. J lost 6 bases, V lost 4 bases, and 7 bases had no gene match. The CDR3 reads CASSSYGTGSNSPLHF. The CDR3, as DNA: TGTGCCAGCAGTTCCTACGGGACAGGGAGTAATTCACCCCTCCACTTT.

V gene TRBV7-2 combines with J gene TRBJ1-5; TRBD1 aligns across 7 bases. Losses at the gene ends were 1 base for V and 8 bases for J; bases not matched to a gene: 5. The CDR3 covers 14 residues. Germline loops: CDR1 SGHTA, CDR2 FQGNSA. In nucleotides, the CDR3 is TGTGCCAGCAGCTTAGACAGGGGAAGGGAGCCCCAGCATTTT. Protein sequence: CASSLDRGREPQHF.

The chain links TRBV18 to TRBJ2-3, with a weak D call TRBD1 (5 bases). Germline V gene lookup returns CDR1 KGHSH and CDR2 LQKENI. CDR3 length: 16 residues. V was cut by 3 bases and J by 1 base, with 14 bases left in between. The CDR3 protein is CASSPTGHPRTDTQYF. The CDR3 DNA reads as TGTGCCAGCTCACCTACCGGACATCCGCGCACAGATACGCAGTATTTT.

This clone was recorded a few times. This chain joins TRBV19 and TRBJ1-1; D is possibly TRBD1 (6 bases). The CDR3 is 13 residues long. Germline CDR1 LNHDA, CDR2 SQIVND (reference sequence). V was trimmed by 9 bases and J by 0 bases, leaving 11 bases between them. The CDR3 nucleotides read TGTGCCAGCTCAACAGGGCTGAACACTGAAGCTTTCTTT. This translates into CASSTGLNTEAFF.

This chain uses TRBV7-8 with TRBJ2-7; no reliable D call. The CDR3 has 13 residues. The ends were cut back, 2 bases at V and 7 bases at J, with 12 bases in the middle. CDR1 SGHVS and CDR2 FQNEAQ come from the germline V gene. This CDR3 reads CASSLSAPLEQYV. The CDR3 bases are TGTGCCAGCAGCTTATCGGCCCCCCTTGAGCAGTACGTC.

V usage is TRBV5-1 and J usage is TRBJ1-6; 12 positions match TRBD1. The CDR3 is made up of 15 amino acids. The germline CDR1 and CDR2 sequences are SGHRS and YFSETQ. The ends lost 3 bases at V and 10 bases at J; junction bases unmatched: 5. The CDR3 nucleotides are TGCGCCAGCAGCTCGGGGACAGGGGGCCAATCACCCCTCCACTTT. The encoded protein is CASSSGTGGQSPLHF.

With regard to this clone: One junction end does not reproduce the germline sequence, and a read error may be involved. For the CDR3, the DNA is TGTGCCAGCAGCTACCCGGGGCTGCGGACCAAATATTTT. This sequence encodes CASSYPGLRTKYF. This chain connects TRBV5-6 to TRBJ1-3; D is possibly TRBD1 (5 bases). The CDR3 sequence is 13 residues long. Germline values: CDR1 SGHDT, CDR2 YYEEEE.

CDR3 loop: CASSYLGGGSYEQYV. The CDR3 nucleotides read TGTGCCAGCAGTTACCTGGGTGGAGGCTCCTACGAGCAGTACGTC. The V gene is TRBV6-6, the J gene TRBJ2-7; possibly TRBD2 for D (5 bases). Deletions cut 2 bases from V and 0 bases from J, with 11 bases between. Germline assignment: CDR1 MNHNY and CDR2 SVGAGI (reference sequence). This CDR3 has 15 amino acids.

This clone turned up a few times. CDR3 residues: CASSQLNTEAFF. The DNA of the CDR3 is TGTGCCAGCAGTCAGCTGAACACTGAAGCTTTCTTT. V is TRBV28 and J is TRBJ1-1, with no clear D. The V gene lost 5 bases and the J gene lost 0 bases, with 4 bases spanning the gap. The CDR3 sequence is 12 residues long. In germline, CDR1 is MDHEN, CDR2 SYDVKM.

CDR3 DNA sequence: TGTGCCAGCAGTAACGGGGCAGTCCTAGATACGCAGTATTTT. Translated, it gives CASSNGAVLDTQYF. The J gene is TRBJ2-3, the V gene TRBV6-1; D tentatively fits TRBD1 or TRBD2 (5 bases each). This CDR3 region has 14 residues. V was cut by 5 bases and J by 5 bases, with 14 bases left in between. CDR1 MNHNS and CDR2 SASEGT come from the germline V gene.

The chain employs TRBV23-1 and TRBJ1-5; 12 bases line up with TRBD1. TRBV23-1 is an ORF, and what it does is uncertain. V lost 2 bases to trimming and J lost 7 bases; unmatched junction nucleotides: 6. The CDR3 sequence is 16 residues long. The CDR3 here is CASSQQGQGAGQPQHF. The CDR3 DNA reads TGCGCCAGCAGTCAACAGGGACAGGGGGCGGGACAGCCCCAGCATTTT.

The sample holds one count of this clone. The chain recombines TRBV11-2 with TRBJ1-1; D gene uncertain. Looked up from germline, CDR1 is SGHAT and CDR2 is FQNNGV. The CDR3 contains 13 residues. V was trimmed by 7 bases and J by 11 bases, leaving 20 bases between them. The CDR3 DNA reads TGTGCCAGCAACACCCCCGGGCCCGGGTCGGCTTTCTTT. This codes for CASNTPGPGSAFF.

The rearrangement joins TRBV2 to TRBJ2-2, with 13 bases fitting TRBD2. Germline V CDR1 and CDR2: SNHLY, FYNNEI. V trimming: 6 bases; J trimming: 5 bases; junction bases outside the gene matches: 6. This CDR3 has 16 amino acids. The CDR3 DNA follows: TGTGCCAGCAGCCCTACTAGCGGGAGGGTAACCGGGGAGCTGTTTTTT. Its protein is CASSPTSGRVTGELFF.

The chain has TRBV25-1 and TRBJ2-1, with 12 bases fitting TRBD2. Per the germline V gene, CDR1 is MGHDK and CDR2 is SYGVNS. This CDR3 is 16 amino acids long. J gave up 9 bases and V 2 bases, and 8 bases lay outside the gene matches. This chain's CDR3 is CASSEKKTSGSSEQFF. The DNA for the CDR3 is TGTGCCAGCAGTGAAAAAAAGACTAGCGGGAGTAGTGAGCAGTTCTTC. The variable domain in full, completed from reference TRBV25-1 and TRBJ2-1, reads EADIYQTPRYLVIGTGKKITLECSQTMGHDKMYWYQQDPGMELHLIHYSYGVNSTEKGDLSSESTVSRIRTEHFPLTLESARPSHTSQYLCASSEKKTSGSSEQFFGPGTRLTVL.

This clone occurred a few times. This rearrangement joins TRBV12-5 to TRBJ1-5; D is uncertain. Germline CDR1 is LGHNT and CDR2 is FRNRAP. The CDR3 loop spans 13 amino acids. V was pared by 3 bases and J by 5 bases, with 8 bases between. The CDR3: CASGFGSHQPQHF. CDR3 nucleotide sequence: TGTGCTAGTGGTTTTGGGAGCCATCAGCCCCAGCATTTT.

The V and J genes are TRBV30 and TRBJ2-1; D is undetermined. V lost 5 bases and J lost 4, with 6 bases in between. The germline V gene encodes CDR1 GTSNPN and CDR2 SVGIG (reference sequence). The CDR3 is 11 residues long. The CDR3 is CAWSGYNEQFF. CDR3 DNA: TGTGCCTGGTCAGGTTACAATGAGCAGTTCTTC.

The V gene is TRBV5-4, the J gene TRBJ1-3, with D possibly being TRBD1 (5 bases). Trimming cost V 4 bases and J 0 bases, with 17 bases left between them. The CDR3 totals 17 residues. Looked up from germline, CDR1 is SGHNT and CDR2 is YYREEE (reference sequence). DNA of the CDR3: TGTGCCAGCAGCCGAGGTCAGGGATTTAGCTCTGGAAACACCATATATTTT. Translating gives CASSRGQGFSSGNTIYF.

The J gene is TRBJ2-3, the V gene TRBV5-1; the D is unclear. The germline V and J ends were trimmed by 0 bases and 2 bases, with 13 bases remaining between them. Germline V lookup: CDR1 SGHRS, CDR2 YFSETQ. The CDR3 spans 16 residues. CDR3 in amino acids: CASSLAPPANTDTQYF. In nucleotides, the CDR3 is TGCGCCAGCAGCTTGGCCCCCCCAGCGAACACAGATACGCAGTATTTT.

Only a few counts were recorded for this clone. An end of the junction differs from the germline gene, which may be a read error. This chain joins TRBV7-7 and TRBJ2-5; 9 bases match TRBD2. This CDR3 region has 14 residues. The germline gives CDR1 SSHAT, CDR2 FNYEAQ (reference sequence). CDR3 DNA: TGTGCTAGCAGCTTCAGACTAGCGGAAGAGACCCAGTACTTC. Encoded protein: CASSFRLAEETQYF.